These T cell receptor beta chains were read from a single sample in a study of shared clonotypes between healthy human individuals. The repertoire was sequenced with immunoSEQ multiplex PCR; TCRdb's copy has only in-frame clones and lacks some. Of 330,000 or so clones in the sample, roughly 70% are singletons; the top ten hold about 9.3%. Specimen: memory CD4+ T cells sorted from blood. These receptors were obtained from a man younger than 40 in good health. CDR3s include the opening cysteine and the closing phenylalanine or tryptophan. A D gene is named only where the DNA matches it firmly.

D: .; J: TRBJ1-5; V: TRBV5-1; CDR3: CASSWDGEINQPQHF
D: .; J: TRBJ2-7; V: TRBV29-1; CDR3: CSVKPSSYEQYF
D: TRBD2; J: TRBJ2-1; V: TRBV9; CDR3: CASSAGTSGEQFF
D: TRBD2; J: TRBJ2-1; V: TRBV7-6; CDR3: CASSLAAGGSYNEQFF
D: .; J: TRBJ2-3; V: TRBV28; CDR3: CASSSRGGSGTDTQYF
D: .; J: TRBJ2-7; V: TRBV7-2; CDR3: CASSRAGPYEQYF
D: .; J: TRBJ2-5; V: TRBV19; CDR3: CASSRRGQETQYF
D: .; J: TRBJ1-2; V: TRBV4-3; CDR3: CASSQGGEYSYTF
D: TRBD1; J: TRBJ2-7; V: TRBV29-1; CDR3: CSVKPGQGIYEQYF
D: .; J: TRBJ2-1; V: TRBV4-3; CDR3: CASSQGNKRGYNEQFF
D: .; J: TRBJ1-3; V: TRBV19; CDR3: CASSIQVSGNTIYF
D: .; J: TRBJ1-1; V: TRBV27; CDR3: CASRSQGTTEAFF
D: .; J: TRBJ2-2; V: TRBV7-6; CDR3: CASTSALVFGELFF
D: .; J: TRBJ2-2; V: TRBV2; CDR3: CASRQRTNTGELFF
D: .; J: TRBJ2-5; V: TRBV20-1; CDR3: CSAAVKETQYF
D: .; J: TRBJ2-1; V: TRBV15; CDR3: CATSSQIASSYNEQFF
D: .; J: TRBJ1-4; V: TRBV29-1; CDR3: CSVLGQSASRAGEKLFF
D: .; J: TRBJ2-7; V: TRBV11-3; CDR3: CASSSTTGYEQYF
D: .; J: TRBJ2-3; V: TRBV11-3; CDR3: CASSLDTQGSTDTQYF
D: .; J: TRBJ1-1; V: TRBV29-1; CDR3: CSVELRLNTEAFF